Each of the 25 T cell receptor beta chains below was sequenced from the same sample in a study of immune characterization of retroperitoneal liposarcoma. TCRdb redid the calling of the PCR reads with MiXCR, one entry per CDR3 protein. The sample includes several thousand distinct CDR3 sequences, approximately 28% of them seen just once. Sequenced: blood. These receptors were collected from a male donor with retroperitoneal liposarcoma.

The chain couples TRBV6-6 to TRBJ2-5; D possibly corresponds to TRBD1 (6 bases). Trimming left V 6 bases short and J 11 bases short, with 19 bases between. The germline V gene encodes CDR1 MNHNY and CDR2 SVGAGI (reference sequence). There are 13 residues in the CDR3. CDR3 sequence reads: CASSRQDFGEQYF. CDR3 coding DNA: TGTGCCAGCAGCCGACAGGATTTTGGGGAGCAGTACTTC.

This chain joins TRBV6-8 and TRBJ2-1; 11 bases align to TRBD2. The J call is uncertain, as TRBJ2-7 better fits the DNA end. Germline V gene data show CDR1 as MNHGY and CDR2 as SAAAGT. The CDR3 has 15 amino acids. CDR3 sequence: CASTPRGLADNEQYF. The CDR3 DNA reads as TGTGCCAGCACCCCTCGGGGACTAGCGGACAATGAGCAGTACTTC.

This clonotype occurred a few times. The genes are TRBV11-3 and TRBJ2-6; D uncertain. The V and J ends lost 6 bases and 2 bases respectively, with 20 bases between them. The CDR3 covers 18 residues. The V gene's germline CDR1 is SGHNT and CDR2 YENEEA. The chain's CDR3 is CASSPRSSAETGANVLTF. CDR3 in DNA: TGTGCCAGCAGTCCCCGTAGCTCGGCGGAGACTGGGGCCAACGTCCTGACTTTC.

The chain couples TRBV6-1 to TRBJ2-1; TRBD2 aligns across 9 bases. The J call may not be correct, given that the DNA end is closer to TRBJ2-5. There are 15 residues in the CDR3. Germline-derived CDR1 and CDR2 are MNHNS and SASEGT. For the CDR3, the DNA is TGTGCCAGCAGTGAAGACGCGGGAGGGCCAGAGACCCAGTACTTC. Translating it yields CASSEDAGGPETQYF.

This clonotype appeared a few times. CDR3 bases: TGTGCCAGCAGCCACCGACAGCAAGAGACCCAGTACTTC. Translation: CASSHRQQETQYF. This chain uses TRBV27 with TRBJ2-5; TRBD1 is a possible D gene (5 bases). V lost 6 bases and J lost 2, with 10 bases in between. This CDR3 has 13 amino acids. Germline V gives CDR1 MNHEY, CDR2 SMNVEV (reference sequence).

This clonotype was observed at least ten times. DNA of the CDR3: TGTGCCAGCAGCTTAGAGGGTGCAGATCCGCACAATGAGCAGTTCTTC. Residues: CASSLEGADPHNEQFF. This chain connects TRBV7-8 to TRBJ2-1, with unresolved D. The germline gives CDR1 SGHVS, CDR2 FQNEAQ. The CDR3 loop spans 16 amino acids. V lost 1 base, J lost 5 bases, and 15 bases lay in between.

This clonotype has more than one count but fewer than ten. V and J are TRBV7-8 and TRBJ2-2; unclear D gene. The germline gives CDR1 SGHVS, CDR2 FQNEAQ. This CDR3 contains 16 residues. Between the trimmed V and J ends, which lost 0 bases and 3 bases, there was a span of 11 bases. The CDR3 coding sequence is TGTGCCAGCAGCTTAGCGGGATCTGAGGACACCGGGGAGCTGTTTTTT. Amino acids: CASSLAGSEDTGELFF.

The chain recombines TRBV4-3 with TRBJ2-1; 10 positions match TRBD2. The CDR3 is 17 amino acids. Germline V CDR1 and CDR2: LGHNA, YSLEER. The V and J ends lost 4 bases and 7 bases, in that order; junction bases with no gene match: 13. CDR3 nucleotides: TGCGCCAGCAGCCCTGGGGGGCTAGCGGGAGTAGTAAATGAGCAGTTCTTC. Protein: CASSPGGLAGVVNEQFF.

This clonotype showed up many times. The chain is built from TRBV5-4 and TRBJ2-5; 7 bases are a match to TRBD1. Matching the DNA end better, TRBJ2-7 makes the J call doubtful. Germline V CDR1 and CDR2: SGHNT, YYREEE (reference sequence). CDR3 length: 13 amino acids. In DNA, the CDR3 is TGTGCCAGCAGCTCCCAGGGGGTCCACGAGCAGTACTTC. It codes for CASSSQGVHEQYF.

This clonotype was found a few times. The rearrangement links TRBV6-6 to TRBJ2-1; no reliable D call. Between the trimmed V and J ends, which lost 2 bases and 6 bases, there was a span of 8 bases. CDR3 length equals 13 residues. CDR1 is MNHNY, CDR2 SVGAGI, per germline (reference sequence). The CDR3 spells CASSYQQSNEQFF. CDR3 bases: TGTGCCAGCAGTTACCAGCAGTCCAATGAGCAGTTCTTC.

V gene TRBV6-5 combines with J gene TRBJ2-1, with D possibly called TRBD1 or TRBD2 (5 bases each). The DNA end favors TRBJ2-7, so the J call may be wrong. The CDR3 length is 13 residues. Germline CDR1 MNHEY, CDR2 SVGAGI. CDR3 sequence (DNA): TGTGCCAGCAGTTACTTCCCCGGGGCCGAGCAGTACTTC. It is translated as CASSYFPGAEQYF.

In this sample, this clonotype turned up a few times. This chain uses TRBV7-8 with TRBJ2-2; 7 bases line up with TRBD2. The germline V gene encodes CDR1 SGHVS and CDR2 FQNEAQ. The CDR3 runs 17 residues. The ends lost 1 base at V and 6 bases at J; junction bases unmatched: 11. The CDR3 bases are TGTGCCAGCAGCTTAGTTCAAGGACTAGGTGCCCCCGGGGAGCTGTTTTTT. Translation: CASSLVQGLGAPGELFF. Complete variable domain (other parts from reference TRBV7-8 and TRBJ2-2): GAGVSQSPRYKVAKRGQDVALRCDPISGHVSLFWYQQALGQGPEFLTYFQNEAQLDKSGLPSDRFFAERPEGSVSTLKIQRTQQEDSAVYLCASSLVQGLGAPGELFFGEGSRLTVL.

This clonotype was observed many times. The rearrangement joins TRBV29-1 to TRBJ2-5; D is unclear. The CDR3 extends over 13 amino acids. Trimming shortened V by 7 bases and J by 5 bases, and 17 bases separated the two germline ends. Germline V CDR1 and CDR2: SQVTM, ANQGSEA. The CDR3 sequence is CSAGTPRPETQYF. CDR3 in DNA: TGCAGCGCCGGAACCCCAAGGCCGGAGACCCAGTACTTC.

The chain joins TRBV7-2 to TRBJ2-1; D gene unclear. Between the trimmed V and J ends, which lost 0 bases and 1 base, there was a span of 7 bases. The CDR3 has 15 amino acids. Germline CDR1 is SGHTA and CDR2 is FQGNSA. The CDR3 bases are TGTGCCAGCAGCTTAGCGGCTGATTCCTACAATGAGCAGTTCTTC. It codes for CASSLAADSYNEQFF. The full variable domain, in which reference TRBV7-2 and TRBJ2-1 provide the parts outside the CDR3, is GAGVSQSPSNKVTEKGKDVELRCDPISGHTALYWYRQSLGQGLEFLIYFQGNSAPDKSGLPSDRFSAERTGGSVSTLTIQRTQQEDSAVYLCASSLAADSYNEQFFGPGTRLTVL.

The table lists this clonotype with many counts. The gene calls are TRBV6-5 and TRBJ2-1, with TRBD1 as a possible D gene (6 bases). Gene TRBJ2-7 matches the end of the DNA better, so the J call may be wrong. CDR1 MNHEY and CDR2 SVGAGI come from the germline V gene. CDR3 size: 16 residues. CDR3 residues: CASSYVQGRAYNEQYF. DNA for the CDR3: TGTGCCAGCAGTTACGTGCAGGGGAGAGCCTACAATGAGCAGTACTTC.

The CDR3 spells CASSTTGWDTQYF. Written as DNA, the CDR3 is TGTGCCAGCAGCACAACCGGCTGGGATACGCAGTATTTT. The chain links TRBV7-1 to TRBJ2-3, with unresolved D. TRBV7-1 is an ORF; its function is uncertain. The CDR3 is 13 amino acids. V was trimmed by 5 bases and J by 6 bases, leaving 12 bases between them.

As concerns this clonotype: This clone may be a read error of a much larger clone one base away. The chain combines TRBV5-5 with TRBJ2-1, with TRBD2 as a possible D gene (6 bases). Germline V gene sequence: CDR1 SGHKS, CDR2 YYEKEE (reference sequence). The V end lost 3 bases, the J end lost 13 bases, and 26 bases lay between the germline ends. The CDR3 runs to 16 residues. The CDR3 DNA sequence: TGTGCCAGCAGCTCCTCGACTAGTATTGGAGGAGAGACCCAGTTCTTC. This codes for CASSSSTSIGGETQFF.

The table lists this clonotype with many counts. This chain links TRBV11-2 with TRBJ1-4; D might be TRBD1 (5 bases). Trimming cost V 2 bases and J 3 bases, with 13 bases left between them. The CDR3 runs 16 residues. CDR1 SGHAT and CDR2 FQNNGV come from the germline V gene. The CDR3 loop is CASSLMAGMSNEKLFF. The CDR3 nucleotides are TGTGCCAGCAGCTTAATGGCAGGGATGTCTAATGAAAAACTGTTTTTT. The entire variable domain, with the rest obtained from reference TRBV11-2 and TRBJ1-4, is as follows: EAGVAQSPRYKIIEKRQSVAFWCNPISGHATLYWYQQILGQGPKLLIQFQNNGVVDDSQLPKDRFSAERLKGVDSTLKIQPAKLEDSAVYLCASSLMAGMSNEKLFFGSGTQLSVL.

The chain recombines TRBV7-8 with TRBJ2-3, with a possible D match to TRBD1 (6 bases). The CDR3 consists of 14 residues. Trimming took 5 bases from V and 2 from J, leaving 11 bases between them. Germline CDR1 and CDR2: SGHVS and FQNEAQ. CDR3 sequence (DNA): TGTGCCAGCAGCCTGGGGGCCCTCACAGATACGCAGTATTTT. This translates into CASSLGALTDTQYF.

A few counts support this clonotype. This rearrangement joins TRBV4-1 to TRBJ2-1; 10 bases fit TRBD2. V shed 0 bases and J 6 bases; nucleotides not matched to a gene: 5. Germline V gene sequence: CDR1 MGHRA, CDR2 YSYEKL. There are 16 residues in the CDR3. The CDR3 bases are TGCGCCAGCAGCCAAGATCACGCTAGCGGGAGCAATGAGCAGTTCTTC. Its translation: CASSQDHASGSNEQFF.

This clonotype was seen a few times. CDR3 DNA: TGTGCCACCCTCCTAGCATACGGCGAAGAGACCCAGTACTTC. It codes for CATLLAYGEETQYF. The chain employs TRBV6-5 and TRBJ2-1; D might be TRBD2 (5 bases). The J call may not be correct, given that the DNA end is closer to TRBJ2-5. CDR1 and CDR2 (germline): MNHEY, SVGAGI. This CDR3 comprises 14 residues.

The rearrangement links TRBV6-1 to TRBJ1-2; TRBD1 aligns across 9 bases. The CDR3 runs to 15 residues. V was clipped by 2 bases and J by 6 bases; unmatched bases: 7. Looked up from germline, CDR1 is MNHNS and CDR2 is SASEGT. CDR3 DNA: TGTGCCAGCAGTGAACTCCGGGACAGGGTGGATGGCTACACCTTC. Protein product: CASSELRDRVDGYTF.

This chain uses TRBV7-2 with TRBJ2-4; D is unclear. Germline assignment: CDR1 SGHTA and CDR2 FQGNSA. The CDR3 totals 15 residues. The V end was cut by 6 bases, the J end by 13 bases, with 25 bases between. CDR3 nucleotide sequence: TGTGCCAGCAGACTAACCGGGTCCCATAGCAATGAGCAGTACTTC. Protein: CASRLTGSHSNEQYF.

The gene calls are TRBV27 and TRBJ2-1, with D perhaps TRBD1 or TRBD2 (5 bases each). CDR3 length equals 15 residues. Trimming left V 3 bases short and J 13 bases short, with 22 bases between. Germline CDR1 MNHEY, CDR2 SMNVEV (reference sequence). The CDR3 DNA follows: TGTGCCAGCAGTTTTAGTTCTGGCAGGGACGAGACCCAGTTCTTC. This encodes CASSFSSGRDETQFF.

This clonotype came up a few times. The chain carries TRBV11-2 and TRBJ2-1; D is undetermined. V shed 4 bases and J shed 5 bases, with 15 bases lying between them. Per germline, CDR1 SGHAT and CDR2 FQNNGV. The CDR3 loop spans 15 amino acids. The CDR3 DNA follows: TGTGCCAGCAGCTCGCCCTGGGCAGAGGACAATGAGCAGTTCTTC. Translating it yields CASSSPWAEDNEQFF.